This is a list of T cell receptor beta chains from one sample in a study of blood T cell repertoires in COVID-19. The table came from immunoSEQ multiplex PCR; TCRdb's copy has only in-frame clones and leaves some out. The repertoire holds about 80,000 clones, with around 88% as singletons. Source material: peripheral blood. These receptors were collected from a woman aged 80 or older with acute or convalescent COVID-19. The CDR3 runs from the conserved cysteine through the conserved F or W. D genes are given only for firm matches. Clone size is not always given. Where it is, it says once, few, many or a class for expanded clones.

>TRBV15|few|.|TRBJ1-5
CATSRDLGQSNQPQHF
TGTGCCACCAGCAGAGATCTTGGGCAATCGAATCAGCCCCAGCATTTT
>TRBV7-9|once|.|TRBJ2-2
CASSLNRRDNTGELFF
TGTGCCAGCAGCTTAAATCGGAGGGATAACACCGGGGAGCTGTTTTTT
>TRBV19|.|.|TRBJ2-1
CASSEAQGYNEQFF
TGTGCCAGTAGCGAGGCACAGGGTTACAATGAGCAGTTCTTC
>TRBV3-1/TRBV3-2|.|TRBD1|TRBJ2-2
CASSPGTGFGELFF
TGTGCCAGCAGTCCCGGGACAGGGTTTGGTGAGCTGTTTTTT
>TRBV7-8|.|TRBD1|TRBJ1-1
CASSPRTGATNTEAFF
TGTGCCAGCAGCCCCCGGACAGGGGCTACGAACACTGAAGCTTTCTTT
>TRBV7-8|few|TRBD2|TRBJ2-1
CASSSEVIAGLNEQFF
TGTGCCAGCAGCTCGGAGGTGATAGCGGGATTAAATGAGCAGTTCTTC
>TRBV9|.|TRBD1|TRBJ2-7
CASSFRGQDSDEQYF
TGTGCCAGCAGCTTCCGCGGACAGGATTCCGACGAGCAGTACTTC
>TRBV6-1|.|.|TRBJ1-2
CASSDAGADHGYTF
TGTGCCAGCAGTGACGCGGGAGCGGACCATGGCTACACCTTC
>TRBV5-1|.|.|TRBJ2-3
CASSLSPLGARTDTQYF
TGCGCCAGCAGCTTATCACCCCTGGGGGCGCGGACAGATACGCAGTATTTT
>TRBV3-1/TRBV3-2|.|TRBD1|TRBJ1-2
CASSATPGQKNYGYTF
TGTGCCAGCAGCGCAACACCGGGACAGAAGAACTATGGCTACACCTTC
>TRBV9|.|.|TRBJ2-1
CASSVGAGGYNEQFF
TGTGCCAGCAGCGTAGGGGCAGGGGGGTACAATGAGCAGTTCTTC
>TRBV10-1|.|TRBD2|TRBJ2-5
CASSGAGGPQYF
TGCGCCAGCAGTGGGGCGGGAGGGCCTCAGTACTTC
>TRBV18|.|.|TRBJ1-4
CASSPNNANEKLFF
TGTGCCAGCTCACCGAACAATGCTAATGAAAAACTGTTTTTT
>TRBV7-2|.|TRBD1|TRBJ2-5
CASSFLQGALKETQYF
TGTGCCAGCAGCTTCCTACAGGGGGCCTTGAAAGAGACCCAGTACTTC
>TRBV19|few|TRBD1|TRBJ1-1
CASRMNPGQGQPGEAFF
TGTGCCAGTAGGATGAACCCTGGACAGGGCCAGCCGGGTGAAGCTTTCTTT
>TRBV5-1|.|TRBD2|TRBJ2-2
CASSTTGLRTGELFF
TGCGCCAGCAGCACCACGGGACTACGCACCGGGGAGCTGTTTTTT
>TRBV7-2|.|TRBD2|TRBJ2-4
CASSLTSGGDPAKNIQYF
TGTGCCAGCAGCTTAACTAGCGGGGGAGACCCGGCCAAAAACATTCAGTACTTC
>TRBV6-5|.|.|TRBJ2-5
CASSYSWGRQETQYF
TGTGCCAGCAGTTACTCGTGGGGGAGGCAAGAGACCCAGTACTTC
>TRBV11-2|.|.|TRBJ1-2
CASSSTTVSGYTF
TGTGCCAGCAGCTCGACAACCGTTTCTGGCTACACCTTC
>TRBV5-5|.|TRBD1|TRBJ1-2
CASQDRGGYGYTF
TGTGCCAGCCAGGACAGGGGAGGCTATGGCTACACCTTC
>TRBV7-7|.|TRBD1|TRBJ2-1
CASSPLRTGVNEQFF
TGTGCTAGCAGCCCCCTGCGGACAGGGGTCAATGAGCAGTTCTTC
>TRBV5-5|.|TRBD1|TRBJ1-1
CASSLEGATEAFF
TGTGCCAGCAGCTTGGAGGGGGCCACTGAAGCTTTCTTT
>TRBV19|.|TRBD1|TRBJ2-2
CASNRQGLAGELFF
TGTGCCAGTAATCGACAGGGTTTAGCCGGGGAGCTGTTTTTT
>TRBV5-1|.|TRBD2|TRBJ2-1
CASSLVAGVFNEQFF
TGCGCCAGCAGCTTGGTAGCGGGCGTATTCAATGAGCAGTTCTTC
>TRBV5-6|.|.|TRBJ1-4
CASSLQNRVEKLFF
TGTGCCAGCAGCTTGCAGAACAGGGTTGAAAAACTGTTTTTT
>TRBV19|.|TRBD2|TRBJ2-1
CASNPSGGYNEQFF
TGTGCCAGCAACCCTAGCGGGGGGTACAATGAGCAGTTCTTC
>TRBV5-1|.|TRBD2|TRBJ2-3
CASSLEGSGGTPSTDTQYF
TGCGCCAGCAGCTTGGAAGGTAGCGGGGGGACCCCGAGCACAGATACGCAGTATTTT
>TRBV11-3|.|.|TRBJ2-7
CASSLQTGSLYEQYF
TGTGCCAGCAGCTTACAGACAGGTTCCCTCTACGAGCAGTACTTC
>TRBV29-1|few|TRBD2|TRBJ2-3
CSVPLAGDTQYF
TGCAGCGTTCCCCTAGCGGGGGATACGCAGTATTTT
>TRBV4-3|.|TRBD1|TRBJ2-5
CASSQGQGRETQYF
TGCGCCAGCAGCCAAGGACAGGGTAGGGAGACCCAGTACTTC
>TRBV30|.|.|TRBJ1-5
CAWRIPSSNQPQHF
TGTGCCTGGAGGATTCCGAGTAGCAATCAGCCCCAGCATTTT
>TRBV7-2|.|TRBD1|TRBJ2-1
CASSLDRGLYNEQFF
TGTGCCAGCAGCTTAGACAGGGGGCTCTACAATGAGCAGTTCTTC
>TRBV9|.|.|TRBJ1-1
CASSALQGVNTEAFF
TGTGCCAGCAGCGCCCTACAGGGAGTGAACACTGAAGCTTTCTTT
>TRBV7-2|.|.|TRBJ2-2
CASSKRGGGNANTGELFF
TGTGCCAGCAGCAAAAGGGGTGGCGGGAACGCGAACACCGGGGAGCTGTTTTTT
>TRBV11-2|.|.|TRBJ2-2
CASSLVQGQGTGELFF
TGTGCCAGCAGCTTAGTTCAGGGCCAGGGGACCGGGGAGCTGTTTTTT
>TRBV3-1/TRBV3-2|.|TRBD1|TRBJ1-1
CASSPGTGLEAFF
TGTGCCAGCAGCCCCGGGACAGGGTTAGAAGCTTTCTTT
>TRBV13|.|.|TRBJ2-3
CASSFRESTDTQYF
TGTGCCAGCAGCTTTCGGGAGTCCACAGATACGCAGTATTTT
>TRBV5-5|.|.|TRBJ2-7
CASSLGQGGQYF
TGTGCCAGCAGCTTGGGCCAGGGGGGGCAGTACTTC
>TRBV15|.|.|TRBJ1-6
CATSRGQGSPSTDSPLHF
TGTGCCACCAGCAGAGGGCAGGGGTCCCCGTCCACCGATTCACCCCTCCACTTT
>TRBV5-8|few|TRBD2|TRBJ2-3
CASPQAPGLAIIPSTDTQYF
TGTGCCAGCCCCCAGGCTCCGGGACTAGCGATAATACCTAGCACAGATACGCAGTATTTT
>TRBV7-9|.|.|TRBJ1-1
CASSLAQALNTEAFF
TGTGCCAGCAGCTTAGCTCAAGCCTTGAACACTGAAGCTTTCTTT
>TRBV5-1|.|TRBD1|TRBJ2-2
CASSATGGDSTGELFF
TGCGCCAGCAGCGCCACAGGGGGAGATAGCACCGGGGAGCTGTTTTTT
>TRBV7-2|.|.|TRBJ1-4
CASSDERSGEKLFF
TGTGCCAGCAGTGATGAGCGGAGTGGGGAAAAACTGTTTTTT
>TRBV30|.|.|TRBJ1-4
CAWNAGANEKLFF
TGTGCCTGGAACGCGGGGGCTAATGAAAAACTGTTTTTT
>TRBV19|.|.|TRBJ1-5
CASSIDGTPQPQHF
TGTGCCAGTAGTATAGATGGGACTCCCCAGCCCCAGCATTTT
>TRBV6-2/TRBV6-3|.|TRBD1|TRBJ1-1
CASSYGGTGGTEAFF
TGTGCCAGCAGTTACGGTGGGACAGGGGGCACTGAAGCTTTCTTT
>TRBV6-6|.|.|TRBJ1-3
CASSYDNLSGNTIYF
TGTGCCAGCAGTTACGACAACCTCTCTGGAAACACCATATATTTT
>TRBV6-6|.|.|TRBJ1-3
CASSYGGAGNTIYF
TGTGCCAGCAGTTACGGGGGGGCTGGAAACACCATATATTTT
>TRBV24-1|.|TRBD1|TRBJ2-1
CATSRGTGGMDEQFF
TGTGCCACCAGTCGCGGGACAGGGGGCATGGATGAGCAGTTCTTC
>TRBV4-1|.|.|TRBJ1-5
CASSQAFRDQPQHF
TGCGCCAGCAGCCAAGCGTTCAGGGATCAGCCCCAGCATTTT
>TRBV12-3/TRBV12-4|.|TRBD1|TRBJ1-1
CASRRQGVVFF
TGTGCCAGCAGAAGACAGGGTGTCGTTTTCTTT